These 29 T cell receptor beta chains share one sample of origin, sequenced in a study of blood T cell repertoires in COVID-19. Measured with immunoSEQ multiplex PCR; TCRdb has only the in-frame clones, and not every one. This sample yields about 280,000 clones, of which roughly nine tenths are seen a single time; roughly 6.2% belongs to the top ten. Sequencing input: PBMCs or T cells enriched from blood (not recorded which). The receptors shown here come from a woman between 40 and 50 years old who had recovered from COVID-19.

This clone was picked up a small number of times. The chain combines TRBV4-3 with TRBJ2-2, with 7 bases that match TRBD1. Germline CDR1 is LGHNA and CDR2 is YSLEER. This CDR3 comprises 16 residues. The trim removed 6 bases at V and 4 bases at J, leaving 11 bases unmatched. The CDR3 sequence: CASSRQTGSSTGELFF. CDR3 nucleotide sequence: TGCGCCAGCAGTCGACAGACAGGGTCCAGCACCGGGGAGCTGTTTTTT.

The rearrangement joins TRBV6-6 to TRBJ2-3; 7 nucleotides align to TRBD1. The junction had 11 bases not matched to a gene; V was cut back by 7 bases and J by 4 bases. There are 15 residues in the CDR3. Germline CDR1 is MNHNY and CDR2 is SVGAGI (reference sequence). The CDR3 reads CASKPPQGEADTQYF. DNA of the CDR3: TGTGCCAGCAAACCCCCGCAGGGGGAAGCAGATACGCAGTATTTT.

CDR3: CASSKDRGDYEQYF. DNA of the CDR3: TGTGCCAGCAGTAAGGACAGGGGGGACTACGAGCAGTACTTC. J is TRBJ2-7 and V is TRBV6-5; 10 bases line up with TRBD1. CDR1 and CDR2 from the germline V gene are MNHEY and SVGAGI. CDR3 length: 14 residues. Trimming cost V 5 bases and J 3 bases; bases outside gene matches: 4.

The rearrangement joins TRBV11-1 to TRBJ2-1; 9 nucleotides agree with TRBD2. The ends lost 5 bases at V and 8 bases at J; junction bases unmatched: 10. Germline V CDR1 and CDR2: SGHAT, FQDESV (reference sequence). The CDR3 runs 15 residues. CDR3: CASSQAWTSVYEQFF. As DNA, the CDR3 is TGTGCCAGCAGCCAGGCGTGGACTAGCGTCTATGAGCAGTTCTTC.

This rearrangement joins TRBV6-6 to TRBJ2-7, with 7 bases identical to TRBD2. CDR1 and CDR2 from the germline V gene are MNHNY and SVGAGI (reference sequence). This CDR3 region has 14 residues. V was clipped by 5 bases and J by 6 bases; unmatched bases: 10. The CDR3 nucleotides are TGTGCCAGCAGTCTACGGCGGGAGTCGGGCGAGCAGTACTTC. Protein: CASSLRRESGEQYF.

The chain links TRBV4-1 to TRBJ2-7; D unclear. In germline, CDR1 is MGHRA, CDR2 YSYEKL. The CDR3 totals 13 residues. Trimming removed 1 base from V and 1 base from J, with 5 bases in between. CDR3 nucleotide sequence: TGCGCCAGCAGCCAAGTACAGTCCTACGAGCAGTACTTC. It is translated as CASSQVQSYEQYF.

This clone was picked up one time. J is TRBJ2-5 and V is TRBV28; D possibly corresponds to TRBD1 (6 bases). Germline loops: CDR1 MDHEN, CDR2 SYDVKM. The CDR3 runs 15 residues. V dropped 6 bases and J dropped 3 bases, with 17 bases sitting between them. The CDR3 DNA reads as TGTGCCAGCAGCGGTCGACAGGCGACCAAAGAGACCCAGTACTTC. This codes for CASSGRQATKETQYF.

The chain joins TRBV11-2 to TRBJ2-1; 11 nucleotides line up with TRBD2. CDR3 length: 14 residues. The germline CDR1 and CDR2 sequences are SGHAT and FQNNGV. Germline trimming cut 1 base from V and 10 bases from J; bases unmatched to any gene: 3. The CDR3 bases are TGTGCCAGCAGCTTAGTTAGCGGGAGGGTCGAGCAGTTCTTC. It translates to CASSLVSGRVEQFF.

This clone was found a few times. The chain recombines TRBV12-5 with TRBJ2-7; D perhaps matches TRBD2 (6 bases). The CDR3 covers 17 residues. The germline CDR1 and CDR2 sequences are LGHNT and FRNRAP. The V and J ends lost 3 bases and 2 bases respectively, with 20 bases between them. This chain's CDR3 is CASGFPPRGKRTYEQYF. As DNA, the CDR3 is TGTGCTAGTGGTTTCCCTCCCCGGGGGAAAAGGACCTACGAGCAGTACTTC.

V is TRBV20-1 and J is TRBJ1-1, with unresolved D. Germline lookup yields CDR1 DFQATT and CDR2 SNEGSKA (reference sequence). This CDR3 has 8 residues. Trimming pared 7 bases from V and 9 bases from J, leaving 6 bases between. In DNA form, the CDR3 reads TGCAGTGACAGAAAAGCTTTCTTT. Its protein is CSDRKAFF.

The V call is TRBV6-2 or TRBV6-3, the J call TRBJ2-3, with D uncertain. V was clipped by 2 bases and J by 6 bases, with 9 bases between them. The CDR3 length is 13 residues. CDR1 is MNHEY and CDR2 is SVGEGT in the germline V gene. As DNA, the CDR3 is TGTGCCAGCAGTTACCAGAGGCCCGATACGCAGTATTTT. Translating it yields CASSYQRPDTQYF.

The chain recombines TRBV20-1 with TRBJ2-1, with 12 bases identical to TRBD2. Germline-derived CDR1 and CDR2 are DFQATT and SNEGSKA (reference sequence). The CDR3 length is 19 residues. J lost 5 bases, V lost 3 bases, and 17 bases had no gene match. The CDR3 nucleotides read TGCAGTGCTAGTTCAACTAGCGGGAGGAACCAAGGAGTCAACAATGAGCAGTTCTTC. This translates into CSASSTSGRNQGVNNEQFF.

The chain uses TRBV27 and TRBJ1-2; no definite D call. This CDR3 has 14 residues. In germline, CDR1 is MNHEY, CDR2 SMNVEV (reference sequence). Trimming took off 6 bases at V and 8 bases at J, with 19 bases between the two ends. The CDR3 DNA is TGTGCCAGCAGGGAGGTAGGCGGGTCCAGGGGCTACACCTTC. Its translation: CASREVGGSRGYTF.

The chain has TRBV5-1 and TRBJ1-5; D remains ambiguous. Looked up from germline, CDR1 is SGHRS and CDR2 is YFSETQ. The V and J ends lost 0 bases and 4 bases respectively, with 8 bases between them. The CDR3 loop spans 14 amino acids. The CDR3: CASSLAGDNQPQHF. The CDR3 nucleotides read TGCGCCAGCAGCTTGGCCGGGGATAATCAGCCCCAGCATTTT.

This clone was counted a single time. This chain joins TRBV3-1 (or the pseudogene TRBV3-2) and TRBJ2-2; 8 bases are shared with TRBD1. Looked up from germline, CDR1 is LGHDT and CDR2 is YNNKEL (reference sequence). The trim removed 4 bases at V and 3 bases at J, leaving 7 bases unmatched. This CDR3 has 16 amino acids. The CDR3 nucleotides read TGTGCCAGCAGCCCACAGGGGGGAGTCTACACCGGGGAGCTGTTTTTT. Its translation: CASSPQGGVYTGELFF.

The rearrangement joins TRBV28 to TRBJ2-5, with TRBD2 identical over 10 bases. This CDR3 region has 16 residues. CDR1 is MDHEN and CDR2 is SYDVKM in the germline V gene. Trimming at V came to 3 bases and at J to 2 bases, leaving 6 bases not matched to a gene. The CDR3 region is CASSFDLSGRQETQYF. The CDR3 DNA sequence: TGTGCCAGCAGTTTTGACCTTAGCGGGAGGCAAGAGACCCAGTACTTC.

The chain is built from TRBV7-9 and TRBJ2-7, with TRBD2 matching over 10 bases. The V segment lost 3 bases and the J segment 4 bases; nucleotides outside the gene matches: 18. Germline CDR1 reads SEHNR; CDR2 reads FQNEAQ (reference sequence). This CDR3 is 19 amino acids long. CDR3 in amino acids: CASSFGPGLAEGVRYEQYF. Here the CDR3 DNA reads TGTGCCAGCAGCTTCGGTCCAGGACTAGCGGAGGGGGTGCGGTACGAGCAGTACTTC.

V gene TRBV9 combines with J gene TRBJ2-3, with 7 positions matching TRBD2. This CDR3 is 16 amino acids long. Per germline, CDR1 SGDLS and CDR2 YYNGEE. J gave up 2 bases and V 0 bases, and 6 bases lay outside the gene matches. The CDR3 DNA sequence: TGTGCCAGCAGCGTAGATGGCGGGAGTTACACAGATACGCAGTATTTT. Its protein product is CASSVDGGSYTDTQYF.

DNA for the CDR3: TGTGCCAGCAGCTTAGGGGCAAGGACAGGGGTAGGTTACGAGCAGTACTTC. It specifies CASSLGARTGVGYEQYF. The J gene is TRBJ2-7, the V gene TRBV7-2; 9 positions agree with TRBD1. The CDR3 length is 17 residues. Trimming cost V 1 base and J 4 bases; bases outside gene matches: 11. CDR1 is SGHTA and CDR2 is FQGNSA in the germline V gene.

The rearrangement links TRBV7-2 to TRBJ2-5, with D maybe TRBD2 (6 bases). The germline V gene encodes CDR1 SGHTA and CDR2 FQGNSA. There are 14 residues in the CDR3. V was cut by 5 bases and J by 5 bases, with 15 bases left in between. CDR3: CASSGSGLRETQYF. In nucleotides, the CDR3 is TGTGCCAGCAGCGGATCGGGACTGAGGGAGACCCAGTACTTC.

This sequence joins TRBV24-1 and TRBJ2-7, with TRBD2 matching 10 bases. The CDR3 sequence is 15 residues long. Losses at the gene ends were 4 bases for V and 5 bases for J; bases not matched to a gene: 7. The V gene's germline CDR1 is KGHDR and CDR2 SFDVKD. The DNA for the CDR3 is TGTGCCACCAGTGAGTCAGCGGGAGGGCCCAACGAGCAGTACTTC. As protein: CATSESAGGPNEQYF.

This clone is a singleton in its sample. The chain employs TRBV30 and TRBJ1-2, with 9 bases aligning to TRBD1. J lost 3 bases, V lost 0 bases, and 5 bases had no gene match. The CDR3 spans 15 residues. Looked up from germline, CDR1 is GTSNPN and CDR2 is SVGIG (reference sequence). The CDR3 region has the DNA TGTGCCTGGAGTGTACAAAGGACAGGGGACTATGGCTACACCTTC. Amino acids: CAWSVQRTGDYGYTF.

The chain carries TRBV27 and TRBJ2-7; 14 bases agree with TRBD2. From germline, CDR1 is MNHEY and CDR2 SMNVEV (reference sequence). This CDR3 is built from 16 residues. J lost 2 bases, V lost 0 bases, and 0 bases had no gene match. CDR3 protein: CASSLSGLAGAYEQYF. Here the CDR3 DNA reads TGTGCCAGCAGTTTATCGGGACTAGCGGGGGCCTACGAGCAGTACTTC.

CDR3 region: CASSLGPWDRDYGYTF. Written as DNA, the CDR3 is TGCGCCAGCAGCTTGGGACCCTGGGACAGGGACTATGGCTACACCTTC. This chain connects TRBV5-1 to TRBJ1-2, with 9 bases that match TRBD1. The CDR3 is 16 amino acids. Germline CDR1 is SGHRS and CDR2 is YFSETQ. V was clipped by 0 bases and J by 3 bases; unmatched bases: 6.

The chain joins TRBV2 to TRBJ2-5; TRBD2 might be the D (5 bases). The V end lost 6 bases, the J end lost 5 bases, and 13 bases lay between the germline ends. This CDR3 is 13 amino acids long. CDR1 and CDR2 (germline): SNHLY, FYNNEI. The DNA of the CDR3 is TGTGCCAGCAGCGGGAACTTACGGGAGACCCAGTACTTC. Its protein product is CASSGNLRETQYF. The full variable domain, its missing parts supplied by reference TRBV2 and TRBJ2-5, is EPEVTQTPSHQVTQMGQEVILRCVPISNHLYFYWYRQILGQKVEFLVSFYNNEISEKSEIFDDQFSVERPDGSNFTLKIRSTKLEDSAMYFCASSGNLRETQYFGPGTRLLVL.

The rearrangement joins TRBV28 to TRBJ2-1; the D gene is possibly TRBD2 (6 bases). This CDR3 is built from 16 residues. The V gene's germline CDR1 is MDHEN and CDR2 SYDVKM. V dropped 1 base and J dropped 2 bases, with 12 bases sitting between them. The CDR3 loop is CASSLLGDSTYNEQFF. The CDR3 DNA reads as TGTGCCAGCAGTTTATTAGGGGACTCTACCTACAATGAGCAGTTCTTC.

The chain employs TRBV7-8 and TRBJ2-3; 9 positions agree with TRBD1. The V segment lost 5 bases and the J segment 5 bases; nucleotides outside the gene matches: 5. From germline, CDR1 is SGHVS and CDR2 FQNEAQ. The CDR3 consists of 14 residues. CDR3 sequence reads: CASSPGQGRDTQYF. The DNA for the CDR3 is TGTGCCAGCAGCCCTGGACAGGGGCGAGATACGCAGTATTTT.

V and J are TRBV7-2 and TRBJ2-3; 7 positions agree with TRBD1. CDR1 and CDR2 from the germline V gene are SGHTA and FQGNSA. The CDR3 has 18 amino acids. V trimming: 5 bases; J trimming: 0 bases; junction bases outside the gene matches: 14. The CDR3 region has the DNA TGTGCCAGCAGCCATACAACGGGACAGTATATTAGCACAGATACGCAGTATTTT. Residues: CASSHTTGQYISTDTQYF. The variable domain in full, completed from reference TRBV7-2 and TRBJ2-3, reads GAGVSQSPSNKVTEKGKDVELRCDPISGHTALYWYRQSLGQGLEFLIYFQGNSAPDKSGLPSDRFSAERTGGSVSTLTIQRTQQEDSAVYLCASSHTTGQYISTDTQYFGPGTRLTVL.

This chain uses TRBV30 with TRBJ1-3; D remains ambiguous. Germline V CDR1 and CDR2: GTSNPN, SVGIG (reference sequence). Trimming stripped 5 bases from V and 1 base from J, with 6 bases between. There are 12 residues in the CDR3. CDR3 DNA sequence: TGTGCCTGGGATAGTTCTGGAAACACCATATATTTT. Residues: CAWDSSGNTIYF.